Listed here are 28 T cell receptor beta chains from one sample, sequenced in a study of long-term antiretroviral therapy in people with HIV. Survey level was the resolution at which the v3.0 immunoSEQ assay ran. The data were produced by immunoSEQ multiplex PCR, yet TCRdb's version contains in-frame clones alone and is incomplete. The table lists approximately 35,000 clones, nearly 95% of them singletons. Sample: unsorted PBMCs, taken around 5 years after starting antiretroviral therapy. These TCRs come from a woman between 50 and 59 years old with HIV.

CDR3 sequence (DNA): TGTGCCAGCAGTTTAGGCGGGAGGGGGAGCGTCGACGAGCAGTACTTC. It codes for CASSLGGRGSVDEQYF. V usage is TRBV5-4 and J usage is TRBJ2-7; TRBD2 agrees at 9 bases. J gave up 5 bases and V 5 bases, and 14 bases lay outside the gene matches. The germline CDR1 and CDR2 sequences are SGHNT and YYREEE (reference sequence). CDR3 length: 16 amino acids.

The chain carries TRBV9 and TRBJ2-1; TRBD2 might be the D (6 bases). CDR3 length: 16 residues. Trimming shortened V by 3 bases and J by 10 bases, and 23 bases separated the two germline ends. Germline CDR1 and CDR2: SGDLS and YYNGEE. The CDR3 DNA is TGTGCCAGCAGCGCGTACCCGGGAGAACCCCAAAGAGAGCAGTTCTTC. Its protein is CASSAYPGEPQREQFF.

The rearrangement joins TRBV7-2 to TRBJ2-7; a weak D match, TRBD1 (5 bases). The CDR3 sequence is 13 residues long. Germline V gene lookup returns CDR1 SGHTA and CDR2 FQGNSA. With 3 bases removed from V and 5 bases from J, the gap between germline ends came to 11 bases. The CDR3: CASSFPRANEQYF. Here the CDR3 DNA reads TGTGCCAGCAGCTTCCCCAGGGCCAACGAGCAGTACTTC.

In its sample, this clone was seen once. In DNA form, the CDR3 reads TGTGCCAGCAGTGAAGCAAGGGGGGCGCGGCAGCCCCAGCATTTT. It encodes CASSEARGARQPQHF. The chain joins TRBV2 to TRBJ1-5; TRBD1 might be the D (6 bases). The CDR3 sequence is 15 residues long. The V gene's germline CDR1 is SNHLY and CDR2 FYNNEI. With 0 bases removed from V and 7 bases from J, the gap between germline ends came to 13 bases.

The chain is built from TRBV5-1 and TRBJ2-1, with D possibly called TRBD1 or TRBD2 (5 bases each). Trimming removed 0 bases at V and 7 bases at J, with 17 bases between. Germline assignment: CDR1 SGHRS and CDR2 YFSETQ. The CDR3 is made up of 16 amino acids. CDR3 in DNA: TGCGCCAGCAGCTTGGACCCAGGGACGCGCTGGAATGAGCAGTTCTTC. This encodes CASSLDPGTRWNEQFF.

This chain connects TRBV11-1 to TRBJ1-2, with TRBD1 matching over 7 bases. This CDR3 contains 14 residues. The germline V gene has CDR1 SGHAT and CDR2 FQDESV (reference sequence). V lost 6 bases and J lost 2; bases outside the gene matches: 6. The CDR3 DNA follows: TGTGCCAGCAGTCTGAGGGGGCGCAACTATGGCTACACCTTC. Protein product: CASSLRGRNYGYTF.

The rearrangement uses TRBV19 and TRBJ1-1, with TRBD1 as a possible D gene (5 bases). The CDR3 totals 14 residues. Looked up from germline, CDR1 is LNHDA and CDR2 is SQIVND (reference sequence). V was trimmed by 6 bases and J by 3 bases, leaving 14 bases between them. CDR3 in DNA: TGTGCCAGTAGCAGGGATGTAGGGTACACTGAAGCTTTCTTT. It encodes CASSRDVGYTEAFF.

V usage is TRBV6-5 and J usage is TRBJ1-2; 7 nucleotides agree with TRBD1. CDR1 and CDR2 from the germline V gene are MNHEY and SVGAGI. The CDR3 consists of 14 residues. V was pared by 5 bases and J by 2 bases, with 5 bases of the junction left unmatched. CDR3: CASSTGTVNYGYTF. Here the CDR3 DNA reads TGTGCCAGCAGTACCGGGACAGTCAACTATGGCTACACCTTC.

The chain recombines TRBV25-1 with TRBJ2-7, with a possible D match to TRBD1 (6 bases). The CDR3 runs 13 residues. V was trimmed by 3 bases and J by 7 bases, leaving 13 bases between them. Germline V CDR1 and CDR2: MGHDK, SYGVNS. CDR3: CASSEPGTLEQYF. The CDR3, as DNA: TGTGCCAGCAGTGAGCCCGGGACACTAGAGCAGTACTTC.

This chain uses TRBV21-1 with TRBJ1-5. TRBV21-1 is a recognized pseudogene. The CDR3 is 16 amino acids. This CDR3 reads CASSKVHRNSNQPQHF. The CDR3 DNA sequence: TGTGCCAGCAGCAAAGTGCACCGTAATAGCAATCAGCCCCAGCATTTT.

The chain has TRBV7-3 and TRBJ1-4, with D possibly matching TRBD1 (5 bases). CDR3 length: 16 amino acids. The V and J ends lost 5 bases and 5 bases respectively, with 18 bases between them. The germline gives CDR1 SGHTA, CDR2 FQGTGA. The CDR3 loop is CASSPGHRGENEKLFF. Here the CDR3 DNA reads TGTGCCAGCAGCCCCGGACATCGGGGTGAGAATGAAAAACTGTTTTTT.

In this sample, this clone turned up once. J is TRBJ1-6 and V is TRBV19; D is possibly TRBD1 (5 bases). The germline V gene has CDR1 LNHDA and CDR2 SQIVND (reference sequence). The CDR3 runs 15 residues. Trimming took 7 bases from V and 3 from J, leaving 13 bases between them. CDR3 loop: CASTRDGGYNSPLHF. CDR3 DNA: TGTGCCAGTACAAGGGACGGCGGCTATAATTCACCCCTCCACTTT.

V is TRBV30 and J is TRBJ2-5; 9 nucleotides agree with TRBD1. CDR1 is GTSNPN and CDR2 is SVGIG in the germline V gene (reference sequence). This CDR3 is built from 15 residues. Trimming removed 2 bases from V and 2 bases from J; junction bases left unmatched: 6. The CDR3 sequence: CAWSPPGQGQETQYF. CDR3 in DNA: TGTGCCTGGAGTCCTCCGGGACAGGGTCAAGAGACCCAGTACTTC.

The chain employs TRBV27 and TRBJ2-1, with 11 bases lining up with TRBD1. Germline CDR1 MNHEY, CDR2 SMNVEV (reference sequence). V was pared by 6 bases and J by 4 bases, with 5 bases of the junction left unmatched. The CDR3 extends over 15 amino acids. CDR3 DNA sequence: TGTGCCAGCAGCTCCGGGGACAGGGGGTACAATGAGCAGTTCTTC. Protein sequence: CASSSGDRGYNEQFF.

V usage is TRBV6-1 and J usage is TRBJ2-7; D assignment may be TRBD1 or TRBD2 (5 bases each). Trimming pared 4 bases from V and 1 base from J, leaving 11 bases between. This CDR3 spans 14 amino acids. The V gene's germline CDR1 is MNHNS and CDR2 SASEGT. CDR3 residues: CASSGDQHSYEQYF. The CDR3 nucleotides are TGTGCCAGCAGTGGGGACCAGCATTCCTACGAGCAGTACTTC.

This clone was seen a few times. The chain joins TRBV29-1 to TRBJ1-4; TRBD1 is a possible D gene (6 bases). Trimming shortened V by 3 bases and J by 3 bases, and 26 bases separated the two germline ends. The CDR3 spans 19 residues. CDR1 SQVTM and CDR2 ANQGSEA come from the germline V gene. The CDR3 region has the DNA TGCAGCGTTGATTGTGGGGGGAGGCAGGGGCTTATAGCTAATGAAAAACTGTTTTTT. Its translation: CSVDCGGRQGLIANEKLFF.

The rearrangement joins TRBV18 to TRBJ2-7; tentatively, D is TRBD1 (6 bases). The CDR3 loop spans 14 amino acids. Per the germline V gene, CDR1 is KGHSH and CDR2 is LQKENI. The V end lost 3 bases, the J end lost 3 bases, and 12 bases lay between the germline ends. CDR3 loop: CASSPNLDSYEQYF. The CDR3 DNA follows: TGTGCCAGCTCACCTAACTTGGACAGCTACGAGCAGTACTTC.

This chain links TRBV5-5 with TRBJ2-3; weak D call: TRBD1 (5 bases). CDR3 length equals 15 residues. V was shortened by 6 bases and J by 7 bases, with 21 bases between the two germline ends. CDR1 is SGHKS and CDR2 is YYEKEE in the germline V gene (reference sequence). Here the CDR3 DNA reads TGTGCCAGCACCCGACCTCCGAGTGGGGCAAATACGCAGTATTTT. Amino acid sequence: CASTRPPSGANTQYF. Variable domain in full (rest from reference TRBV5-5 and TRBJ2-3): DAGVTQSPTHLIKTRGQQVTLRCSPISGHKSVSWYQQVLGQGPQFIFQYYEKEERGRGNFPDRFSARQFPNYSSELNVNALLLGDSALYLCASTRPPSGANTQYFGPGTRLTVL.

This clone was recorded only once. This chain connects TRBV7-2 to TRBJ2-2; 10 positions agree with TRBD1. The CDR3 length is 14 residues. J was trimmed by 7 bases and V by 4 bases; bases with no gene match: 3. Germline V CDR1 and CDR2: SGHTA, FQGNSA. The CDR3 DNA reads as TGTGCCAGCAGCTCGGGACAGGGGAACGGGGAGCTGTTTTTT. Amino acids: CASSSGQGNGELFF.

The rearrangement links TRBV6-4 to TRBJ1-6; perhaps TRBD1 as D (6 bases). V was trimmed by 6 bases and J by 4 bases, leaving 10 bases between them. CDR1 and CDR2 (germline): MRHNA, SNTAGT. The CDR3 is 14 residues long. This CDR3 is CASREGQYNSPLHF. The CDR3 DNA reads TGTGCCAGCAGGGAAGGACAGTATAATTCACCCCTCCACTTT.

This rearrangement joins TRBV7-8 to TRBJ1-5, with D uncertain. Germline V gene lookup returns CDR1 SGHVS and CDR2 FQNEAQ. The CDR3 extends over 12 amino acids. V was trimmed by 5 bases and J by 4 bases, leaving 6 bases between them. DNA for the CDR3: TGTGCCAGCAGCGTCATTAATCAGCCCCAGCATTTT. Its protein product is CASSVINQPQHF.

CDR3 amino acids: CASSFSIPVRGAQYF. The CDR3 nucleotides read TGTGCCAGCAGCTTTTCGATACCAGTGAGGGGGGCCCAGTACTTC. The chain has TRBV5-8 and TRBJ2-5; possibly TRBD1 or TRBD2 for D (6 bases each). Germline V lookup: CDR1 SGHTS, CDR2 YDEGEE. Deletions cut 2 bases from V and 9 bases from J, with 20 bases between. The CDR3 has 15 amino acids.

This clone was seen a single time. The rearrangement uses TRBV7-9 and TRBJ2-3; no clear D gene. The V end lost 1 base, the J end lost 3 bases, and 8 bases lay between the germline ends. CDR1 is SEHNR and CDR2 is FQNEAQ in the germline V gene (reference sequence). The CDR3 has 14 amino acids. CDR3 DNA: TGTGCCAGCAGCTTAGATTTCTCTACAGATACGCAGTATTTT. Translating it yields CASSLDFSTDTQYF.

The gene calls are TRBV6-6 and TRBJ2-7; unclear D gene. CDR1 is MNHNY, CDR2 SVGAGI, per germline (reference sequence). Trimming removed 9 bases at V and 0 bases at J, with 12 bases between. This CDR3 has 13 residues. In DNA form, the CDR3 reads TGTGCCAGTCGACGCGATAGCTCCTACGAGCAGTACTTC. Translation: CASRRDSSYEQYF.

DNA of the CDR3: TGTGCCAGCAGTGGGGGCTACAGGCCACAAGGGTACGAGCAGTACTTC. It codes for CASSGGYRPQGYEQYF. V is TRBV2 and J is TRBJ2-7; the D gene is possibly TRBD1 (5 bases). Trimming removed 4 bases at V and 4 bases at J, with 20 bases between. CDR1 is SNHLY, CDR2 FYNNEI, per germline. The CDR3 loop spans 16 amino acids.

V is TRBV6-1 and J is TRBJ1-2; weak D call: TRBD1 (6 bases). The CDR3 is 15 amino acids. The V gene's germline CDR1 is MNHNS and CDR2 SASEGT. V dropped 6 bases and J dropped 3 bases, with 17 bases sitting between them. CDR3 residues: CASRERGSSDYGYTF. In DNA, the CDR3 is TGTGCCAGCAGGGAGAGGGGGTCCAGTGACTATGGCTACACCTTC.

In nucleotides, the CDR3 is TGCGCCAGCAGCTCCGAGACTAGCGGGGGCCTCAATGAGCAGTTCTTC. Its translation is CASSSETSGGLNEQFF. J is TRBJ2-1 and V is TRBV5-1, with TRBD2 identical over 12 bases. The CDR3 totals 16 residues. CDR1 is SGHRS, CDR2 YFSETQ, per germline. Trimming took 3 bases from V and 6 from J; bases not matched to a gene: 7. Full variable domain (missing parts from reference TRBV5-1 and TRBJ2-1): KAGVTQTPRYLIKTRGQQVTLSCSPISGHRSVSWYQQTPGQGLQFLFEYFSETQRNKGNFPGRFSGRQFSNSRSEMNVSTLELGDSALYLCASSSETSGGLNEQFFGPGTRLTVL.

The chain links TRBV7-2 to TRBJ1-5; tentative D call: TRBD1 (5 bases). The CDR3 runs 15 residues. Germline CDR1 and CDR2: SGHTA and FQGNSA. Trimming removed 5 bases from V and 4 bases from J, with 15 bases in between. CDR3 sequence: CASSTAGTVNQPQHF. The CDR3 DNA reads as TGTGCCAGCAGCACAGCCGGGACGGTTAATCAGCCCCAGCATTTT.